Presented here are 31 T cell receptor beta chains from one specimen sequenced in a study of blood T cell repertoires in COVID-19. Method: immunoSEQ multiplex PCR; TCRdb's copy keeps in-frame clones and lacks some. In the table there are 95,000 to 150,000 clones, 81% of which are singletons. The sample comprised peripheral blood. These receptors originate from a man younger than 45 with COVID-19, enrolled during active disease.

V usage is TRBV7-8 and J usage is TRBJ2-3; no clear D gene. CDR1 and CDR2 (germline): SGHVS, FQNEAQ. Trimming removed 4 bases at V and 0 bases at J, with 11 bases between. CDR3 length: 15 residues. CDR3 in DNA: TGTGCCAGCAGCTCTCCCCTTCGTAGCACAGATACGCAGTATTTT. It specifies CASSSPLRSTDTQYF.

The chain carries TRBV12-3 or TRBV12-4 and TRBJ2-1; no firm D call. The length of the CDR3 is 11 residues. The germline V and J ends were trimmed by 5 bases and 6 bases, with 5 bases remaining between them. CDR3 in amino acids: CASSILNEQFF. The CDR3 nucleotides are TGTGCCAGCAGTATCCTCAATGAGCAGTTCTTC.

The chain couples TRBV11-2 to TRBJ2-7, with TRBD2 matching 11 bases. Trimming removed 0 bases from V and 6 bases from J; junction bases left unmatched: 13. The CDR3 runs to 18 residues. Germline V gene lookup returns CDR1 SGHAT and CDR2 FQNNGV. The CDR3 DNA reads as TGTGCCAGCAGCTTAGATCTAATACTAGCGGGAGAGTTCGGCGAGCAGTACTTC. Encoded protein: CASSLDLILAGEFGEQYF.

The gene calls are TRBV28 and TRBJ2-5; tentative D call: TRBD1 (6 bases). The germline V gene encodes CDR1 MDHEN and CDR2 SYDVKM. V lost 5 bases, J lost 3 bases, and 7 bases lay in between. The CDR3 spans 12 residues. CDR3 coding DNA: TGTGCCAGCAGTCAGGGGAAAGAGACCCAGTACTTC. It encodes CASSQGKETQYF.

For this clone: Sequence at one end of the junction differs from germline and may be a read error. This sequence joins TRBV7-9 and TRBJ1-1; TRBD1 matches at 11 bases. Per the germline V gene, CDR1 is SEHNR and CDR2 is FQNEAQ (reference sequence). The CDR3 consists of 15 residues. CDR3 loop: CASSLRTGGNSEAFF. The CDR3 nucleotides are TGTGCCAGCAGCTTACGGACAGGGGGCAACAGTGAAGCTTTCTTT.

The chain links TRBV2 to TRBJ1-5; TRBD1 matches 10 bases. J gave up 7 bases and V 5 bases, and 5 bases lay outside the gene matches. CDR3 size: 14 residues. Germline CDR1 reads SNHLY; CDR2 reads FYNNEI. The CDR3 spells CASSTDRGGQPQHF. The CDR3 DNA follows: TGTGCCAGCAGTACGGACAGGGGGGGACAGCCCCAGCATTTT.

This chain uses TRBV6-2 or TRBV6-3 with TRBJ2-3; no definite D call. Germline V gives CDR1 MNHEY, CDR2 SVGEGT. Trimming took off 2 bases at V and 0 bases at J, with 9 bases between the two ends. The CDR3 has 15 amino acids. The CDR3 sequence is CASSYKRFSTDTQYF. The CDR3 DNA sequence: TGTGCCAGCAGTTACAAGAGATTTAGCACAGATACGCAGTATTTT.

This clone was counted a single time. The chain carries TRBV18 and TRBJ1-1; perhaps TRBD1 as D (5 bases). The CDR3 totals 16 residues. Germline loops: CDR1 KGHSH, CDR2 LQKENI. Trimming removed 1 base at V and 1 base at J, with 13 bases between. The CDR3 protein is CASSPRQQVRNTEAFF. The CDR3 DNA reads TGTGCCAGCTCACCACGGCAACAGGTTAGGAACACTGAAGCTTTCTTT. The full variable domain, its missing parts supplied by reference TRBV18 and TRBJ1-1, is NAGVMQNPRHLVRRRGQEARLRCSPMKGHSHVYWYRQLPEEGLKFMVYLQKENIIDESGMPKERFSAEFPKEGPSILRIQQVVRGDSAAYFCASSPRQQVRNTEAFFGQGTRLTVV.

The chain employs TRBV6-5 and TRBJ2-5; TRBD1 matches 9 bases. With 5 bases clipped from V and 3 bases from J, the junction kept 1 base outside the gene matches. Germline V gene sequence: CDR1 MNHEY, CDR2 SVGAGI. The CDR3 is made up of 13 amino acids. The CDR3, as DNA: TGTGCCAGCAGTAGGGACAGGGAAGAGACCCAGTACTTC. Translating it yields CASSRDREETQYF.

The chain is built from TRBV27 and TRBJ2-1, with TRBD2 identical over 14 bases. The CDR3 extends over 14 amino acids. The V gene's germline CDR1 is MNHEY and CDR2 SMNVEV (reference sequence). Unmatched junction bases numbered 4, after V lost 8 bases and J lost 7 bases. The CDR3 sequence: CASRGLAGVNEQFF. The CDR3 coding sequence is TGTGCCAGCCGGGGACTAGCGGGGGTGAATGAGCAGTTCTTC.

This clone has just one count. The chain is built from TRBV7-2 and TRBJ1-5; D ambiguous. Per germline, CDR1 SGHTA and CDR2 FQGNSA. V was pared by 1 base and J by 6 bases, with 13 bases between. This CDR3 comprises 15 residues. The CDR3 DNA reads TGTGCCAGCAGCTTAGATGCAGGTGTTGGTCAGCCCCAGCATTTT. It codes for CASSLDAGVGQPQHF.

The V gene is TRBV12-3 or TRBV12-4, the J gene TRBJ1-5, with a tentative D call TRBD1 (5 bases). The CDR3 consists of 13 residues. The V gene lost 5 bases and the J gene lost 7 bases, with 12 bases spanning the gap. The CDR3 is CASSVTGGQPQHF. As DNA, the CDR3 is TGTGCCAGCAGTGTCACGGGGGGACAGCCCCAGCATTTT.

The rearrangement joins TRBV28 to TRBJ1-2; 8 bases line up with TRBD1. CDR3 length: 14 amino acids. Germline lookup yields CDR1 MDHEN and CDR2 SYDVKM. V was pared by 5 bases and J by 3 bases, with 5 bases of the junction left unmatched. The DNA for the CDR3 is TGTGCCAGCAGTCGACAGGGGCTACACTATGGCTACACCTTC. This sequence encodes CASSRQGLHYGYTF.

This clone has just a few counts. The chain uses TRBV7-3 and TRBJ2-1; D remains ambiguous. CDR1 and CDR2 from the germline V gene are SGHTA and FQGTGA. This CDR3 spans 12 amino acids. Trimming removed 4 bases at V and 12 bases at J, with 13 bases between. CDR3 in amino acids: CASSSPNRGQFF. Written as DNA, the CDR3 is TGTGCCAGCAGCTCCCCGAATAGAGGGCAGTTCTTC.

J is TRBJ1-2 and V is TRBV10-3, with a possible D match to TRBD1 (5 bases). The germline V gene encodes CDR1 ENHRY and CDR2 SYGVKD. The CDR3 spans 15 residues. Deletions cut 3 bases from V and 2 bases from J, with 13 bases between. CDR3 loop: CAISDSTAQNYGYTF. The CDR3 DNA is TGTGCCATCAGTGACTCGACAGCCCAGAACTATGGCTACACCTTC.

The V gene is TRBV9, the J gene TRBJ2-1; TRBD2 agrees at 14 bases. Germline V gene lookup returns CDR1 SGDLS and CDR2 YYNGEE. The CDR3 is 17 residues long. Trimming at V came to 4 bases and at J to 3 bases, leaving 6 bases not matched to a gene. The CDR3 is CASSPRTSGGLYNEQFF. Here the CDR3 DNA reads TGTGCCAGCAGCCCCCGGACTAGCGGGGGGCTCTACAATGAGCAGTTCTTC.

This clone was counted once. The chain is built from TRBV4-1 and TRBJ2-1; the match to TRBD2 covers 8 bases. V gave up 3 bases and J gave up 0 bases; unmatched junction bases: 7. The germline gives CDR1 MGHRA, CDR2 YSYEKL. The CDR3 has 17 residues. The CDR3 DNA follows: TGCGCCAGCAGCCACCCCCTAGCGGGCCGCTCCTACAATGAGCAGTTCTTC. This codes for CASSHPLAGRSYNEQFF.

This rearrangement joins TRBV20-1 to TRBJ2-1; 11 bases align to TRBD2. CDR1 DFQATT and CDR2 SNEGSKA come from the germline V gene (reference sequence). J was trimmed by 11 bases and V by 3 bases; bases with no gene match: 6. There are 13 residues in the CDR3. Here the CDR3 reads CSASWLAGGQQFF. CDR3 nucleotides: TGCAGTGCTAGTTGGCTAGCGGGAGGACAGCAGTTCTTC.

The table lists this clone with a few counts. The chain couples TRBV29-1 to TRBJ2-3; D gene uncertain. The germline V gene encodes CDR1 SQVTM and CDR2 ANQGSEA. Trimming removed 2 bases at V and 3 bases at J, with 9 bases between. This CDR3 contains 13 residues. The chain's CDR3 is CSVERSETDTQYF. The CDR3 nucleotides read TGCAGCGTTGAAAGATCGGAGACAGATACGCAGTATTTT.

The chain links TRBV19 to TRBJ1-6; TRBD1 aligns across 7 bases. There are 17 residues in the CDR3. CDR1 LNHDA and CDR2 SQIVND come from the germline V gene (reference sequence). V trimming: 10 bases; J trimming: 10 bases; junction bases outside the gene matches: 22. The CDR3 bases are TGTGCCACCCGAGGGAGCCTCGAGGGGGCAGGAAGGTCACCCCTCCACTTT. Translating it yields CATRGSLEGAGRSPLHF.

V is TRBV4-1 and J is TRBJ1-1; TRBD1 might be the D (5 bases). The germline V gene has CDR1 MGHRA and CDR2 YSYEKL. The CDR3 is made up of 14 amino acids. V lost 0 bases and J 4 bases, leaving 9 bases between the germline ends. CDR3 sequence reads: CASSQDTGGTEAFF. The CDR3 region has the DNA TGCGCCAGCAGCCAAGATACGGGGGGCACTGAAGCTTTCTTT.

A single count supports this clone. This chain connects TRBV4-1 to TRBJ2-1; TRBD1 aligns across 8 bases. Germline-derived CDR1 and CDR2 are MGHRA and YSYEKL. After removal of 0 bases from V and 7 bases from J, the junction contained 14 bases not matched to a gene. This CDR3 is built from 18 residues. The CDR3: CASSQDRLGQGYFNEQFF. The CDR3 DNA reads TGCGCCAGCAGCCAAGATCGTTTAGGACAGGGATATTTTAATGAGCAGTTCTTC.

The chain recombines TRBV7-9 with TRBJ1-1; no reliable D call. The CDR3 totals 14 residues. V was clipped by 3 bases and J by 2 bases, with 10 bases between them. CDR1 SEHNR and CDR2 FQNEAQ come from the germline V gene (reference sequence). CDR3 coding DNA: TGTGCCAGCAGCTTTTGGGCCGTCAACACTGAAGCTTTCTTT. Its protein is CASSFWAVNTEAFF.

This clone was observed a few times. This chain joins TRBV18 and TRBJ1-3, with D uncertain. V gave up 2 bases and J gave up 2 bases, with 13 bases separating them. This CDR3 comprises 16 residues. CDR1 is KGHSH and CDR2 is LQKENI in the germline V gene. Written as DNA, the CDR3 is TGTGCCAGCTCACCAAAGAGGCCTGCCGCTGGAAACACCATATATTTT. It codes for CASSPKRPAAGNTIYF.

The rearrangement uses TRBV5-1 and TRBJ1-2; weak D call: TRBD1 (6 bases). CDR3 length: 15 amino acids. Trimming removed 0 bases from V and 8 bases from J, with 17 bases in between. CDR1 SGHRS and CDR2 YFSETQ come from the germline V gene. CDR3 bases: TGCGCCAGCAGCTTGGAAACGTGGGGGCGCGGGGGCTACACCTTC. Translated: CASSLETWGRGGYTF. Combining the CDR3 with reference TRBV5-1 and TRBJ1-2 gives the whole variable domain KAGVTQTPRYLIKTRGQQVTLSCSPISGHRSVSWYQQTPGQGLQFLFEYFSETQRNKGNFPGRFSGRQFSNSRSEMNVSTLELGDSALYLCASSLETWGRGGYTFGSGTRLTVV.

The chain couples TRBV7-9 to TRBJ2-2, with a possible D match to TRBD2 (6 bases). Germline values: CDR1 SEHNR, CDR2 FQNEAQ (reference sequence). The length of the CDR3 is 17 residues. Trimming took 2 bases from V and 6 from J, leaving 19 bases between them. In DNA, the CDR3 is TGTGCCAGCAGCTTATTTCGGGGGTTCACTTCCGCCGGGGAGCTGTTTTTT. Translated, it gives CASSLFRGFTSAGELFF.

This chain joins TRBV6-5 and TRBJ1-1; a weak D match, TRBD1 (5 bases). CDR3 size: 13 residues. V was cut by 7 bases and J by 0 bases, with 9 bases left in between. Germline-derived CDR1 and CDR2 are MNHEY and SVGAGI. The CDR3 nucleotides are TGTGCCAGCATAGTGGGGCTGAACACTGAAGCTTTCTTT. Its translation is CASIVGLNTEAFF.

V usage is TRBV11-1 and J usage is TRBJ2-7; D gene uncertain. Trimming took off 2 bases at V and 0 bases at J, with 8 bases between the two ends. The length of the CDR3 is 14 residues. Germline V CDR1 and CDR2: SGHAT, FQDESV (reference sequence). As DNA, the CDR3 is TGTGCCAGCAGCTTATGGTCGAGCTCCTACGAGCAGTACTTC. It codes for CASSLWSSSYEQYF.

CDR3 DNA: TGCGCCAGCAGCCCACAGGGCCAAGAGACCCAGTACTTC. Translating it yields CASSPQGQETQYF. The rearrangement links TRBV5-1 to TRBJ2-5; maybe TRBD1 (6 bases). This CDR3 region has 13 residues. CDR1 SGHRS and CDR2 YFSETQ come from the germline V gene. V was cut by 4 bases and J by 1 base, with 8 bases left in between.

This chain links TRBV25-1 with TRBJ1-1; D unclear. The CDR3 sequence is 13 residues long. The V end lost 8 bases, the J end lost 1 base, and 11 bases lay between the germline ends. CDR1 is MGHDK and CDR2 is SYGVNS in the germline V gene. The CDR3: CASGLGTNTEAFF. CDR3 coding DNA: TGTGCCAGCGGTCTGGGCACGAACACTGAAGCTTTCTTT.

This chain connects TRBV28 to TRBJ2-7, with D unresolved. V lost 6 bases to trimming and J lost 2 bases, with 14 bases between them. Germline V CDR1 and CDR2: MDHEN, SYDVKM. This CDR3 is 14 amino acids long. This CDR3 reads CASRTQTQTYEQYF. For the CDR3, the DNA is TGTGCCAGCAGAACACAGACACAAACCTACGAGCAGTACTTC.